Below are 24 T cell receptor beta chains sequenced from a single sample in a study of blood T cell repertoires in COVID-19. Some clones are missing from TCRdb's copy, which holds only in-frame ones; the method was immunoSEQ multiplex PCR. The table shows a few hundred thousand clones, with over 65% occurring only once. Sequencing input: peripheral blood. Receptor source: a man aged 60-69 years who had recovered from COVID-19.

The V gene is TRBV19, the J gene TRBJ1-5; D is unclear. Trimming pared 3 bases from V and 0 bases from J, leaving 9 bases between. Germline values: CDR1 LNHDA, CDR2 SQIVND (reference sequence). There are 15 residues in the CDR3. As DNA, the CDR3 is TGTGCCAGTAGTATTGGCCTTCATAGCAATCAGCCCCAGCATTTT. It encodes CASSIGLHSNQPQHF.

The chain recombines TRBV5-1 with TRBJ2-3, with 9 bases that match TRBD2. This CDR3 has 15 amino acids. The germline CDR1 and CDR2 sequences are SGHRS and YFSETQ. The junction had 7 bases not matched to a gene; V was cut back by 3 bases and J by 5 bases. CDR3 loop: CASSSSRGGVDTQYF. In DNA, the CDR3 is TGCGCCAGCAGCTCTTCGCGGGGGGGCGTAGATACGCAGTATTTT.

The chain employs TRBV18 and TRBJ2-5; the match to TRBD1 covers 8 bases. Unmatched junction bases numbered 10, after V lost 6 bases and J lost 4 bases. Per germline, CDR1 KGHSH and CDR2 LQKENI. The CDR3 sequence is 15 residues long. CDR3 DNA sequence: TGTGCCAGCTCCCGTGACCCAGGGGGCCGAGAGACCCAGTACTTC. Encoded protein: CASSRDPGGRETQYF.

The chain recombines TRBV28 with TRBJ1-5; D is perhaps TRBD1 (6 bases). V lost 6 bases and J lost 1, with 10 bases in between. CDR3 length equals 14 residues. CDR1 is MDHEN, CDR2 SYDVKM, per germline. The DNA of the CDR3 is TGTGCCAGCAGGAACACAGGGAGCAATCAGCCCCAGCATTTT. Amino acid sequence: CASRNTGSNQPQHF.

This clone was detected a few times. The rearrangement uses TRBV2 and TRBJ1-5; unclear D gene. This CDR3 is 16 amino acids long. Germline loops: CDR1 SNHLY, CDR2 FYNNEI. V lost 2 bases and J lost 6, with 17 bases in between. CDR3 DNA sequence: TGTGCCAGCAGTGAACTCCGTTCGGGTCGGTTTCAGCCCCAGCATTTT. Protein: CASSELRSGRFQPQHF.

Of note for this clone: One junction end disagrees with the germline gene, perhaps due to a read error. The chain combines TRBV3-1 (or the pseudogene TRBV3-2) with TRBJ2-1; 11 positions agree with TRBD1. The CDR3 consists of 14 residues. Per the germline V gene, CDR1 is LGHDT and CDR2 is YNNKEL (reference sequence). The CDR3 reads CASTGTGGYSEQFF. The CDR3, as DNA: TGTGCCAGCACTGGGACAGGGGGATACAGTGAGCAGTTCTTC.

The chain joins TRBV11-2 to TRBJ2-3, with 7 bases matching TRBD1. V gave up 1 base and J gave up 5 bases; unmatched junction bases: 3. This CDR3 has 14 residues. The germline gives CDR1 SGHAT, CDR2 FQNNGV. CDR3 nucleotide sequence: TGTGCCAGCAGCTTAGGCAGGGGGATAGATACGCAGTATTTT. It encodes CASSLGRGIDTQYF.

This clone was seen only a few times. The V call is TRBV7-6, the J call TRBJ2-2; 13 nucleotides match TRBD2. J lost 7 bases, V lost 5 bases, and 7 bases had no gene match. The CDR3 has 16 residues. Per germline, CDR1 SGHVS and CDR2 FNYEAQ. The DNA of the CDR3 is TGTGCCAGCAGCCCCGGGACTAGCGGGATGGTCGGGGAGCTGTTTTTT. Its protein product is CASSPGTSGMVGELFF.

The chain recombines TRBV3-1 (or the pseudogene TRBV3-2) with TRBJ2-5, with a weak D call TRBD2 (6 bases). Germline values: CDR1 LGHDT, CDR2 YNNKEL (reference sequence). Trimming pared 4 bases from V and 1 base from J, leaving 16 bases between. CDR3 size: 16 residues. The CDR3 DNA sequence: TGTGCCAGCAGCCGCGGGACCGGGGGTCCCCAAGAGACCCAGTACTTC. Translated: CASSRGTGGPQETQYF.

The chain has TRBV9 and TRBJ1-1; 7 positions agree with TRBD1. Germline values: CDR1 SGDLS, CDR2 YYNGEE. The CDR3 has 17 amino acids. The junction had 10 bases not matched to a gene; V was cut back by 2 bases and J by 0 bases. This chain's CDR3 is CASSVGPGTVLNTEAFF. The CDR3 DNA reads TGTGCCAGCAGCGTGGGGCCCGGGACAGTCTTGAACACTGAAGCTTTCTTT.

The chain combines TRBV7-9 with TRBJ1-2; no reliable D call. CDR3 length: 16 residues. The V and J ends lost 3 bases and 7 bases respectively, with 21 bases between them. From germline, CDR1 is SEHNR and CDR2 FQNEAQ (reference sequence). The CDR3 loop is CASSLDLLPGTVGYTF. The CDR3 DNA follows: TGTGCCAGCAGCTTGGACCTCCTACCGGGAACGGTTGGCTACACCTTC.

The V and J genes are TRBV5-1 and TRBJ1-2; tentatively, D is TRBD1 (5 bases). The CDR3 runs 12 residues. Germline lookup yields CDR1 SGHRS and CDR2 YFSETQ. Deletions cut 5 bases from V and 5 bases from J, with 10 bases between. DNA of the CDR3: TGCGCCAGCAGGAACCCAGGGTATGGCTACACCTTC. Amino acid sequence: CASRNPGYGYTF.

The chain couples TRBV6-5 to TRBJ2-2; TRBD2 matches at 9 bases. This CDR3 contains 15 residues. V trimming: 8 bases; J trimming: 4 bases; junction bases outside the gene matches: 8. Germline V gives CDR1 MNHEY, CDR2 SVGAGI. Written as DNA, the CDR3 is TGTGCCAGCGGATTAGCGGGAGTGGGCACCGGGGAGCTGTTTTTT. This codes for CASGLAGVGTGELFF.

The J gene is TRBJ2-5, the V gene TRBV27; no reliable D call. Deletions cut 0 bases from V and 0 bases from J, with 5 bases between. Per the germline V gene, CDR1 is MNHEY and CDR2 is SMNVEV (reference sequence). CDR3 length: 14 residues. In DNA form, the CDR3 reads TGTGCCAGCAGTTTATCCCAGAACCAAGAGACCCAGTACTTC. Translating gives CASSLSQNQETQYF.

The chain uses TRBV5-4 and TRBJ1-5; tentatively, D is TRBD1 (5 bases). CDR3 size: 15 residues. Trimming removed 0 bases from V and 4 bases from J, with 11 bases in between. The germline gives CDR1 SGHNT, CDR2 YYREEE (reference sequence). The CDR3 here is CASSLDGAANQPQHF. CDR3 nucleotide sequence: TGTGCCAGCAGCTTGGATGGGGCAGCTAATCAGCCCCAGCATTTT.

This chain links TRBV6-5 with TRBJ2-3, with TRBD2 matching 8 bases. There are 16 residues in the CDR3. Germline V gene sequence: CDR1 MNHEY, CDR2 SVGAGI. With 2 bases clipped from V and 3 bases from J, the junction kept 7 bases outside the gene matches. The CDR3 here is CASSYGAGGSTDTQYF. The CDR3 nucleotides are TGTGCCAGCAGTTACGGGGCGGGAGGTTCTACAGATACGCAGTATTTT.

The chain is built from TRBV5-4 and TRBJ2-5; TRBD2 matches at 8 bases. Germline V gene data show CDR1 as SGHNT and CDR2 as YYREEE (reference sequence). Trimming removed 4 bases from V and 2 bases from J; junction bases left unmatched: 10. This CDR3 has 16 amino acids. The DNA for the CDR3 is TGTGCCAGCAGCAAGGGACTAGTCAAGGCACAAGAGACCCAGTACTTC. Translating it yields CASSKGLVKAQETQYF.

The rearrangement joins TRBV5-6 to TRBJ2-1; D gene unclear. The V gene's germline CDR1 is SGHDT and CDR2 YYEEEE. This CDR3 is 15 amino acids long. V lost 3 bases to trimming and J lost 3 bases, with 13 bases between them. The CDR3 nucleotides read TGTGCCAGCAGCTATCGCAACTACTACTACAATGAGCAGTTCTTC. As protein: CASSYRNYYYNEQFF. The variable domain in full, with the rest retrieved from reference TRBV5-6 and TRBJ2-1, is DAGVTQSPTHLIKTRGQQVTLRCSPKSGHDTVSWYQQALGQGPQFIFQYYEEEERQRGNFPDRFSGHQFPNYSSELNVNALLLGDSALYLCASSYRNYYYNEQFFGPGTRLTVL.

The chain employs TRBV5-8 and TRBJ1-2, with D uncertain. Trimming pared 0 bases from V and 8 bases from J, leaving 14 bases between. Germline CDR1 is SGHTS and CDR2 is YDEGEE. This CDR3 contains 14 residues. Here the CDR3 reads CASSLGLRLGGYTF. CDR3 nucleotides: TGTGCCAGCAGCTTGGGACTGCGCCTTGGAGGCTACACCTTC. The full variable domain, rest sourced from reference TRBV5-8 and TRBJ1-2, is EAGVTQSPTHLIKTRGQQATLRCSPISGHTSVYWYQQALGLGLQFLLWYDEGEERNRGNFPPRFSGRQFPNYSSELNVNALELEDSALYLCASSLGLRLGGYTFGSGTRLTVV.

The chain joins TRBV6-5 to TRBJ1-6; D not certain. CDR1 is MNHEY, CDR2 SVGAGI, per germline. V lost 7 bases, J lost 10 bases, and 20 bases lay in between. The CDR3 is made up of 15 amino acids. DNA for the CDR3: TGTGCCAGCACCCAGCGGGTGGGCCGGCAATCACCCCTCCACTTT. Translated, it gives CASTQRVGRQSPLHF.

Points on this clone: The sample carries other DNA sequences with the same CDR3. The chain carries TRBV6-2 or TRBV6-3 and TRBJ2-7; D unclear. The germline V gene encodes CDR1 MNHEY and CDR2 SVGEGT. CDR3 length: 11 amino acids. Trimming removed 5 bases from V and 3 bases from J, with 5 bases in between. This CDR3 is CASSPLYEQYF. The CDR3 DNA reads TGTGCCAGCAGTCCCCTCTACGAGCAGTACTTC.

CDR3 amino acids: CASSDPYLEGGKDGYTF. As DNA, the CDR3 is TGTGCCAGTAGTGACCCATATCTTGAGGGGGGGAAGGATGGCTACACCTTC. The chain joins TRBV19 to TRBJ1-2; perhaps TRBD1 as D (6 bases). This CDR3 is built from 17 residues. CDR1 and CDR2 (germline): LNHDA, SQIVND (reference sequence). V was pared by 5 bases and J by 6 bases, with 25 bases between.

The chain combines TRBV7-9 with TRBJ1-1; D gene unclear. Per the germline V gene, CDR1 is SEHNR and CDR2 is FQNEAQ (reference sequence). V was cut by 5 bases and J by 4 bases, with 20 bases left in between. This CDR3 is 16 amino acids long. The CDR3 bases are TGTGCCAGCAGCAAAGGGTCAATGTTCCGGGGCACTGAAGCTTTCTTT. Protein product: CASSKGSMFRGTEAFF.

This rearrangement joins TRBV5-4 to TRBJ1-2; the match to TRBD1 covers 9 bases. The CDR3 consists of 13 residues. CDR1 SGHNT and CDR2 YYREEE come from the germline V gene (reference sequence). V dropped 4 bases and J dropped 7; count of bases not matched to a gene: 5. CDR3: CASSGRQGGGYTF. The DNA of the CDR3 is TGTGCCAGCAGCGGCCGACAGGGGGGTGGCTACACCTTC.